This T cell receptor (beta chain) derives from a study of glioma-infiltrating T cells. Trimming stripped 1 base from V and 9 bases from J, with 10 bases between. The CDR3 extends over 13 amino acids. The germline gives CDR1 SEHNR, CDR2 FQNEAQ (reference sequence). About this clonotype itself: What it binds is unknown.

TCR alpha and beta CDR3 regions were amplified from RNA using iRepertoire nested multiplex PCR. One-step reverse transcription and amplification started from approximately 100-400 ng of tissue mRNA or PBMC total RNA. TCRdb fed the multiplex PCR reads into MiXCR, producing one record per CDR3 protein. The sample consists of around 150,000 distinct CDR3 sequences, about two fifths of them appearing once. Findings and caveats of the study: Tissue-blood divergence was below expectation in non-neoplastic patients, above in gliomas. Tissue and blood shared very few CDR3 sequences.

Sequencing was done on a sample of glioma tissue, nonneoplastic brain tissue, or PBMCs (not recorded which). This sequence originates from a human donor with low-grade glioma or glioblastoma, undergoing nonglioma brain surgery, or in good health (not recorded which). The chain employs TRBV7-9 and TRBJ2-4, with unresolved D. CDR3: CASSLEELSIQYF. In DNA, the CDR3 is TGTGCCAGCAGCTTAGAGGAGCTGAGCATTCAGTACTTC. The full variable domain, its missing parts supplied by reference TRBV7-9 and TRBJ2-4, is DTGVSQNPRHKITKRGQNVTFRCDPISEHNRLYWYRQTLGQGPEFLTYFQNEAQLEKSRLLSDRFSAERPKGSFSTLEIQRTEQGDSAMYLCASSLEELSIQYFGAGTRLSVL.